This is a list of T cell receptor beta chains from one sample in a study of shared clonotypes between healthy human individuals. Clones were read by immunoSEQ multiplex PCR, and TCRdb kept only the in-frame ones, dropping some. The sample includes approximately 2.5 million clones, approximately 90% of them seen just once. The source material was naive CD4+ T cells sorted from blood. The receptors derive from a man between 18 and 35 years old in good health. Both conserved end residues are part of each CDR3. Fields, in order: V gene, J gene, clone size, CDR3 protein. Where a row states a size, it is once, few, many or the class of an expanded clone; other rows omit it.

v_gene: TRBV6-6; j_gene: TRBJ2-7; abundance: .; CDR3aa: CASRPRTGTAYEQYF
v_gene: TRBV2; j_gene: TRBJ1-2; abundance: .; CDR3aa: CASRGGQGDNYGYTF
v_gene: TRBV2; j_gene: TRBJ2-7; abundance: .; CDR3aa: CASTPGQGRDYEQYF
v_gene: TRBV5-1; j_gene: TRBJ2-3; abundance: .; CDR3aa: CASSSGGRTDTQYF
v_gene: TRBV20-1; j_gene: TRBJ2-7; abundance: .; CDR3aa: CSARRQRLEF
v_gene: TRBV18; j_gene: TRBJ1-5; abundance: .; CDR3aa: CASSPAGQPQHF
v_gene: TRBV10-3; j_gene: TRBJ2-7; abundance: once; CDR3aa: CAISAGLYEQYF
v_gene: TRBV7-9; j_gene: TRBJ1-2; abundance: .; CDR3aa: CASSLVPNLEDYGYTF
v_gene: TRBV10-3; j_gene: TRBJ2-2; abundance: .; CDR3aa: CAISDPRNPAGELFF
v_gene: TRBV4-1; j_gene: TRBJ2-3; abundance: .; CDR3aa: CASSPGDFGTDTQYF
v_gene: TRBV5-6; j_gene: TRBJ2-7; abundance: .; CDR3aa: CASSTRHPGPYEQYF
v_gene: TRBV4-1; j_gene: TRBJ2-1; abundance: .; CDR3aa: CASSQTLAGNEQFF
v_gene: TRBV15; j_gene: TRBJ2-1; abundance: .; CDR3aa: CATSNVLAGFYNEQFF